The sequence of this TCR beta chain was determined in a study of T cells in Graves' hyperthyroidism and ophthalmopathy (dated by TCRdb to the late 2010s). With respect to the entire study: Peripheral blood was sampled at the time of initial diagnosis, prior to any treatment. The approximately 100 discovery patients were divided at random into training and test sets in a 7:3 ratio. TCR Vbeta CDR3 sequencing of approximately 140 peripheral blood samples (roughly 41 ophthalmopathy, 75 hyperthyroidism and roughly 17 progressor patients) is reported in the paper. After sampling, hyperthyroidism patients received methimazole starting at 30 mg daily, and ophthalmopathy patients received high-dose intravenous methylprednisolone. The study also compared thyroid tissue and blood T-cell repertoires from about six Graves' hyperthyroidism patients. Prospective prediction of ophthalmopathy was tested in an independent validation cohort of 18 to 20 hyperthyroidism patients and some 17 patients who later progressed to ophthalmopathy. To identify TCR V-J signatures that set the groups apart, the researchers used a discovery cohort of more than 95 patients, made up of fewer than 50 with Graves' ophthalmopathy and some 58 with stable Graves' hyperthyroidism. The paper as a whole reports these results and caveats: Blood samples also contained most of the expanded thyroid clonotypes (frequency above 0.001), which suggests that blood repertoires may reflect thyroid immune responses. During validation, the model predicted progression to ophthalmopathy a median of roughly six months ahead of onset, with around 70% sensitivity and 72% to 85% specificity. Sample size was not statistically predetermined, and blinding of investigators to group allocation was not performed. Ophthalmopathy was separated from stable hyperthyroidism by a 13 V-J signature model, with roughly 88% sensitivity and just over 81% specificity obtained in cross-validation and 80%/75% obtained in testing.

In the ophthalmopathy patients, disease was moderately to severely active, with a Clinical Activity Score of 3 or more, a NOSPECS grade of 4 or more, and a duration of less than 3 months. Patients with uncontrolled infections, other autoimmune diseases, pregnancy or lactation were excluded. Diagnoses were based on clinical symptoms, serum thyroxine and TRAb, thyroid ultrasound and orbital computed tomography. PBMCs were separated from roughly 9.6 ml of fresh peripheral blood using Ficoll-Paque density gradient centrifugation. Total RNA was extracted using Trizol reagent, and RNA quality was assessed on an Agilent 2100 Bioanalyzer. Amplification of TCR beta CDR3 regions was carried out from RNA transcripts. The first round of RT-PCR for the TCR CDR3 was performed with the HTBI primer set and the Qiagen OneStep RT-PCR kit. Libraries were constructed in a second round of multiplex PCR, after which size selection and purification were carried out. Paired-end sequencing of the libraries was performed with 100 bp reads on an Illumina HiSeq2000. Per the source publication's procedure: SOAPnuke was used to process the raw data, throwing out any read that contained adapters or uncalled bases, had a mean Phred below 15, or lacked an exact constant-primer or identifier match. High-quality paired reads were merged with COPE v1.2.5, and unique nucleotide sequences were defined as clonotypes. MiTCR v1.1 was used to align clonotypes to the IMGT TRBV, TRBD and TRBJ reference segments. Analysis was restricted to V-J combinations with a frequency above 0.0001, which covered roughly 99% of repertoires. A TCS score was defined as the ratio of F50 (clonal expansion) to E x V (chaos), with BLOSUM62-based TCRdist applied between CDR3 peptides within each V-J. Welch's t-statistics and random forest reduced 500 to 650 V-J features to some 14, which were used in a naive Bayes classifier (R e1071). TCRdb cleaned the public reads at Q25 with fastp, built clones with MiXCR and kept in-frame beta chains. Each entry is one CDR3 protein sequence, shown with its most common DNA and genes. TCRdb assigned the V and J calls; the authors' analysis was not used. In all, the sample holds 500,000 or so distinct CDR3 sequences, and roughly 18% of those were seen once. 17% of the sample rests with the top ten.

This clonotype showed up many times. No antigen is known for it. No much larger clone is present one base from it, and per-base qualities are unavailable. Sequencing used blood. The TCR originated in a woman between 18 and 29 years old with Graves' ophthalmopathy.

The CDR3 protein: CASIPADGVNEQYF. The DNA sequence reads TGTGCCAGCATCCCAGCGGACGGGGTCAACGAGCAGTACTTC. The sequence joins TRBV6-1 to TRBJ2-7; 5 matching bases give a weak D call of TRBD2. The junction shows trimming of 7 bases on V and 5 bases on J, plus 18 bases between the germline ends. Including cysteine and phenylalanine, the CDR3 has 14 amino acids. Only CDR3 DNA remains: 42 bases, in frame from the first base. From the germline V gene, CDR1 is MNHNS and CDR2 is SASEGT.